This record covers a single T cell receptor (beta chain). Antigen unknown. The entry originates in a study of Ad26.COV2.S vaccination and SARS-CoV-2 variants. CDR1 is SGHVS, CDR2 FNYEAQ, per germline. The junction had 17 bases not matched to a gene; V was cut back by 1 base and J by 4 bases. The CDR3 length is 19 residues. Whole-study results and caveats: Researchers cautioned that TCR breadth and depth analyses may have underestimated total T cell responses. The placebo group had lower spike-specific TCR breadth than the vaccine recipients did.

Treatment noted: around 19 received Ad26.COV2.S at low or high dose, single or two shots; five or six received placebo; per-sample allocation not given. It was on day 63 after the first vaccine or placebo injection that samples were taken. Using immunoSEQ multiplex PCR, the repertoire was profiled, and TCRdb retains in-frame clones only, with some absent. Among some 350,000 clones, roughly 90% were seen once, and the ten largest hold 5.5%. The clonotype comes from a person aged 18 to 59 who received the Ad26.COV2.S COVID-19 vaccine or a placebo. The material sequenced was peripheral blood, taken in a trial of Ad26.COV2.S vaccine versus placebo. The chain recombines TRBV7-6 with TRBJ2-7; 9 bases are shared with TRBD1. The CDR3 reads CASSLDAGTGQTIDYEQYF. DNA for the CDR3: TGTGCCAGCAGCTTAGACGCCGGGACAGGGCAAACTATTGATTACGAGCAGTACTTC.